This TCR beta chain comes out of a study of blood T cell repertoires in COVID-19 (dated by TCRdb to the early 2020s). Background on the whole study: Samples from collaborators originated in the United States, Italy and Spain and spanned both the acute and convalescent phases of COVID-19. The material from the prospective study consisted of cDNA or gDNA derived from T cells, B-cell-depleted T cells, or PBMCs. Subjects who had been exposed to COVID-19, were actively infected with it, or had recovered from it provided the deeply sampled blood TCRbeta repertoires that made up the dataset. The repertoires were released in a freely available public database intended as a resource for research on the immune response to SARS-CoV-2. Samples came from the ongoing ImmuneRACE study (first 160 participants) plus 1,254 subjects from 6 global collaborators. Sample metadata almost always included a de-identified subject ID, COVID-19 status, age in years and sex. HLA class I and class II types, where available, came from metadata supplied by the sample provider rather than from assay-based typing.

TCRbeta CDR3 regions were amplified from genomic DNA using the immunoSEQ Assay, a bias-controlled multiplex PCR. Per the authors' processing: Within the assay, amplification of reference gene primers was used to estimate how many nucleated cells each sample contained. To quantify the absolute abundance of each unique TCRbeta CDR3 rearrangement, sequence reads were collapsed and filtered. For each sample, productive Simpson clonality was calculated as the square root of Simpson's diversity index over productive rearrangements. As stored in TCRdb, this immuneACCESS dataset retains in-frame rearrangements with V and J assigned. A fraction of the clones does not appear; measured against another copy, unresolved V genes explain less than half of the discrepancy, and the remainder lacks a known reason. V and J calls and clone size are those listed in that table; D and trimming were worked out from the DNA. Within this sample are roughly 250,000 clones, with roughly nine tenths of them counted one time only. The ten largest make up 12% of the sample.

CDR1 is given as SNHLY and CDR2 as FYNNEI, both from the germline V gene. The CDR3 sequence holds 17 residues, the cysteine and phenylalanine included. Only the CDR3 region is kept as DNA, spanning 51 bases read in frame from base 1. The V end gives up 3 bases and the J end 0 bases, leaving 8 bases in the junction not matched to a gene. Broader findings and caveats from the paper: The quantity of clinical and demographic metadata differed by source and by participant and was supplied without curation.

At one collaborating source in Seattle, patients were enrolled during active infection and were followed longitudinally through the course of disease. The collaborating institutions used their own protocols to collect whole blood in K2EDTA tubes. Collaborator samples were shipped for TCRbeta analysis as frozen whole blood, isolated PBMCs, or DNA extracted from either sample type. As concerns this clone: Its recognized antigen is unknown. Base qualities are missing; no much larger clone stands one base away.

The receptor was isolated from a woman between 25 and 40 years old with COVID-19, enrolled during active disease. What was sequenced was peripheral blood. Recombination joined TRBV2 with TRBJ2-1, with TRBD1 identical over 7 junction bases. The CDR3 is CASSEYRGASSYNEQFF. The nucleotide sequence reads TGTGCCAGCAGTGAGTACAGGGGCGCTAGCTCCTACAATGAGCAGTTCTTC.